This T cell receptor beta chain is from a study of blood T cell repertoires in COVID-19 (dated by TCRdb to the early 2020s). Looking at the study overall: Samples from collaborators originated in the United States, Italy and Spain and spanned both the acute and convalescent phases of COVID-19. The material from the prospective study consisted of cDNA or gDNA derived from T cells, B-cell-depleted T cells, or PBMCs. Deeply sampled blood TCRbeta repertoires from subjects exposed to, actively infected with, or recovered from COVID-19 were included in the dataset. The repertoires were released in a freely available public database meant as a resource for research on the immune response to SARS-CoV-2. The samples were drawn from two sources: the first 160 participants of the ongoing ImmuneRACE study, and 950 to 1,500 subjects contributed by 6 global collaborators. Nearly every sample came with metadata listing a de-identified subject ID, COVID-19 status, age in years and sex. Where HLA class I and class II types were available, the types were taken from metadata supplied by the sample provider, not from assay-based typing.

A note on this clone: There is no known antigen for this receptor. It has no much larger one-base neighbor in the sample; base qualities were not kept.

The investigation overall reported the following: The amount of clinical and demographic metadata varied by source and participant and was provided uncurated.

CDR1 and CDR2, per the germline V gene (reference sequence), are LNHDA and SQIVND. Including cysteine and phenylalanine, the CDR3 has 14 amino acids. Here the CDR3 DNA is all that survives: 42 bases in frame from base 1. Trimmed from V: 5 bases; trimmed from J: 7 bases; junction bases lacking a gene match: 5. The immunoSEQ Assay, a bias-controlled multiplex PCR, was used to amplify TCRbeta CDR3 regions from genomic DNA. The authors' pipeline ran thus. Nucleated cell counts per sample were estimated from amplification of reference gene primers within the assay. To quantify the absolute abundance of each unique TCRbeta CDR3 rearrangement, sequence reads were collapsed and filtered. For each sample, productive Simpson clonality was calculated as the square root of Simpson's diversity index across productive rearrangements. Held by TCRdb, this immuneACCESS table contains in-frame sequences only and omits some clones. Under half of the omission traces to an unresolved V gene where checked; the cause of the rest is unknown. Clone size and the V and J calls come from that table; the DNA yielded D and trimming. This sample lists 250,000 or so clones; about 83% were detected once. The ten most abundant clones make up 1.5% of the sample.

Another Seattle source contributed samples from volunteer blood donors who had recovered from COVID-19. The collaborating institutions used their own protocols to collect whole blood in K2EDTA tubes. For TCRbeta analysis, collaborators shipped samples in one of three forms: frozen whole blood, isolated PBMCs, or DNA extracted from either of those sample types. Sequences were obtained from peripheral blood. The chain links TRBV19 with TRBJ1-6; 7 middle bases align to TRBD1. This receptor was obtained from a woman aged 40 to 55 who had recovered from COVID-19. The CDR3 here reads CASSPRQGNSPLHF. The nucleotides read TGTGCCAGTAGTCCGCGACAGGGCAATTCACCCCTCCACTTT.